The clone carrying this T cell receptor beta chain was counted a single time. The antigen remains unidentified. As defined, naive CD8 cells were CD45RO-negative and positively selected for CCR7, with terminally differentiated effector memory CD45RA+ cells excluded. The data were produced by immunoSEQ multiplex PCR, yet TCRdb's version contains in-frame clones alone and is incomplete. The profile shows some 580,000 clones, roughly 98% of them singletons. The record originates from a study of shared clonotypes between healthy human individuals. V lost 3 bases to trimming and J lost 0 bases; unmatched junction nucleotides: 16. The CDR3 has 19 amino acids. Germline values: CDR1 MGHRA, CDR2 YSYEKL. Whole-study findings and limits: On the whole, naive subsets had larger estimated richness than memory subsets had. Despite large depth, rarefaction showed incomplete sorted-subset sequencing. Around 4.7% of naive CD4 clonotypes were shared across a few donors.

The chain has TRBV4-1 and TRBJ2-5; 7 bases align to TRBD1. Sequencing was performed on naive CD8+ T cells sorted from blood. The sequence derives from a man aged 30 to 45 in good health. The CDR3 sequence is CASSQSSGTEAQYQETQYF. The DNA of the CDR3 is TGCGCCAGCAGCCAGTCATCCGGGACAGAGGCCCAGTACCAAGAGACCCAGTACTTC.